This TCR beta chain came from a study of regulatory T cells in long-lasting Graves disease. Researchers made TCR beta libraries by using iRepertoire HTBI primers and running Arm-PCR on CDR3 regions. TCRdb processed the multiplex PCR reads anew with MiXCR; each CDR3 protein has one entry. The data hold around 450,000 distinct CDR3 sequences, with 14% to 15% observed a single time. Time point specified: newly diagnosed GD, antithyroid drugs for less than 3 months. There was RNA extracted from PBMCs, and the TCR library was made from it. This clonotype was found many times. A read error may account for a junction end that differs from germline. The sample was also reused in another study, on T cells in Graves' hyperthyroidism and ophthalmopathy.

The sequences come from peripheral blood mononuclear cells (PBMCs), collected at new diagnosis, from a patient treated with antithyroid drugs. The sequence was obtained from a woman in her 30s with Graves disease.

In nucleotides, the CDR3 is TGCGCCAGCTCACCAAATCAGCTTGCAACTAATGAAAAACTGTTTTTT. It codes for CASSPNQLATNEKLFF. This chain links TRBV18 with TRBJ1-4, with unresolved D. The CDR3 sequence is 16 residues long. The germline gives CDR1 KGHSH, CDR2 LQKENI.